This T cell receptor (beta chain) stems from a study of blood T cell repertoires in COVID-19 (dated by TCRdb to between 2020 and 2021). With respect to the entire study: The collaborator samples originated in the United States, Italy and Spain and spanned the acute and convalescent phases of COVID-19. The material from the prospective study consisted of cDNA or gDNA derived from T cells, B-cell-depleted T cells, or PBMCs. Deeply sampled blood TCRbeta repertoires from subjects exposed to, actively infected with, or recovered from COVID-19 were included in the dataset. A freely available public database, intended as a resource for researchers studying the immune response to SARS-CoV-2, is where the repertoires were released. Samples came from the ongoing ImmuneRACE study (first 160 participants) plus 1,254 subjects from 6 global collaborators. The sample metadata nearly always contained a de-identified subject ID, COVID-19 status, age in years and sex. HLA class I and class II types, where available, came from metadata supplied by the sample provider rather than from assay-based typing. Summary of the overall study and its limitations: The amount of clinical and demographic metadata varied by source and participant and was provided uncurated.

Trimming costs V 2 bases and J 5 bases, and their ends lie 13 bases apart. The CDR3 runs 14 residues from the cysteine to the phenylalanine. Only the CDR3 DNA stays, 42 bases, in frame from base 1. The germline V gene yields MDHEN for CDR1 and SYDVKM for CDR2. As to this clone: The antigen it recognizes is unknown. Base qualities are not provided; no much larger clone lies one nucleotide away.

The collaborating institutions used their own protocols to collect whole blood in K2EDTA tubes. For TCRbeta analysis, collaborators shipped samples as frozen whole blood, isolated PBMCs, or DNA extracted from either of those sample types. TCRbeta CDR3 regions were amplified from genomic DNA by means of the immunoSEQ Assay, a bias-controlled multiplex PCR. Per the source publication's procedure: Nucleated cell counts per sample were estimated from amplification of reference gene primers within the assay. To quantify the absolute abundance of each unique TCRbeta CDR3 rearrangement, sequence reads were collapsed and filtered. Productive Simpson clonality was computed per sample as the square root of Simpson's diversity index over productive rearrangements. TCRdb provides this immuneACCESS table in a form limited to in-frame rearrangements. Some clones are lacking; in checked studies, under half of them reflect an unresolved V gene, and why the rest are absent is not known. V and J calls plus clone size are reproduced from that table; the DNA served to infer D and trimming. The sample table lists around 200,000 clones, 70% to 90% of them with a count of one. The ten largest clones represent about 3.3% of the sample.

The chain joins TRBV28 to TRBJ2-7; a tentative D call is TRBD1 (7 bases match). The sequencing input was peripheral blood. This receptor was taken from a man aged 60-69 years with acute or convalescent COVID-19. This receptor has the CDR3 CASSLDREADEQYF. The DNA is TGTGCCAGCAGTTTAGACAGGGAGGCGGACGAGCAGTACTTC.